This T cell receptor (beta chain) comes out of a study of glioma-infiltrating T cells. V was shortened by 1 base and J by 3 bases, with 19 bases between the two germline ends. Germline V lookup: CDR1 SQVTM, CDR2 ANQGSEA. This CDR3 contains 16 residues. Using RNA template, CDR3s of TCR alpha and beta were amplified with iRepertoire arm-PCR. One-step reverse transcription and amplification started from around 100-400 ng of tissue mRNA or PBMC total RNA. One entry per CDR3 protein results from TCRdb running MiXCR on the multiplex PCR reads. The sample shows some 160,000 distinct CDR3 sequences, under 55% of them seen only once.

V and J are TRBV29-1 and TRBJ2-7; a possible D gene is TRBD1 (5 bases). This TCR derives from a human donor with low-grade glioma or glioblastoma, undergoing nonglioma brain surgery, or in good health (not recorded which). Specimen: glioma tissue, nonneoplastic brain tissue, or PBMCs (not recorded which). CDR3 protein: CSVEALTDRKNYEQYF. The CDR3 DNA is TGCAGCGTTGAAGCGCTAACAGACAGAAAAAACTACGAGCAGTACTTC.